Listed below are T cell receptor beta chains from one sample, sequenced in a study of T cell responses to AZD1222 COVID-19 vaccine. Assay: immunoSEQ multiplex PCR; the TCRdb copy retains only in-frame clones and omits some. This sample has about 100,000 clones, with more than 70% found just once. The sequences come from peripheral blood, collected on day 0 of AZD1222 vaccination. Every receptor here comes from an adult in good health. CDR3s include the opening cysteine and the closing phenylalanine or tryptophan. Fields, in order: clone size, V gene, J gene, D gene, CDR3 protein, CDR3 DNA. D genes are given only for firm matches. Not every row has a clone size; where given, it reads once, few, many or a size class.

.	TRBV7-6	TRBJ2-7	TRBD1	CASSYRDSLPYEQYF	TGTGCCAGCAGTTACCGGGACAGCCTCCCCTACGAGCAGTACTTC
.	TRBV6-5	TRBJ2-3	.	CASRIGHLFTDTQYF	TGTGCCAGCAGGATCGGACATCTGTTCACAGATACGCAGTATTTT
.	TRBV6-5	TRBJ1-1	.	CAVGGDTEAFF	TGTGCCGTGGGGGGGGACACTGAAGCTTTCTTT
.	TRBV2	TRBJ2-3	TRBD2	CASQLAGVKSTDTQYF	TGTGCCAGCCAACTAGCGGGAGTTAAGAGCACAGATACGCAGTATTTT
.	TRBV18	TRBJ1-4	.	CASSPTPGNSNEKLFF	TGTGCCAGCTCGCCAACACCAGGGAATTCTAATGAAAAACTGTTTTTT
.	TRBV30	TRBJ1-1	.	CAWSLTGLEAFF	TGTGCCTGGAGTCTGACAGGCCTGGAGGCTTTCTTT
few	TRBV28	TRBJ2-5	TRBD2	CASASGRGPQQETQYF	TGTGCCAGCGCTAGCGGGAGGGGCCCACAACAAGAGACCCAGTACTTC
.	TRBV12-3/TRBV12-4	TRBJ1-1	TRBD1	CASSFQGGTEAFF	TGTGCCAGCAGTTTCCAGGGGGGCACTGAAGCTTTCTTT
.	TRBV30	TRBJ1-2	.	CAWSVHVGVGYTF	TGTGCCTGGAGTGTACATGTGGGAGTTGGCTACACCTTC
.	TRBV6-5	TRBJ1-5	.	CASSLHIYSNQPQHF	TGTGCCAGCAGTTTGCACATTTATAGCAATCAGCCCCAGCATTTT
.	TRBV7-9	TRBJ1-4	.	CASSSTLDNEKLFF	TGTGCCAGCAGCTCTACACTCGATAATGAAAAACTGTTTTTT
.	TRBV27	TRBJ2-7	.	CASSRINLSYEQYF	TGTGCCAGCAGCCGCATCAATCTCTCCTACGAGCAGTACTTC
.	TRBV18	TRBJ1-1	.	CASSPLGGITEAFF	TGTGCCAGCTCACCATTAGGCGGGATAACTGAAGCTTTCTTT
.	TRBV28	TRBJ2-7	.	CASSLGLGYEQYF	TGTGCCAGCAGTCTTGGTCTCGGGTACGAGCAGTACTTC
.	TRBV4-2	TRBJ2-7	.	CASSQSALSYEQYF	TGTGCCAGCAGCCAGAGCGCTCTCTCCTACGAGCAGTACTTC